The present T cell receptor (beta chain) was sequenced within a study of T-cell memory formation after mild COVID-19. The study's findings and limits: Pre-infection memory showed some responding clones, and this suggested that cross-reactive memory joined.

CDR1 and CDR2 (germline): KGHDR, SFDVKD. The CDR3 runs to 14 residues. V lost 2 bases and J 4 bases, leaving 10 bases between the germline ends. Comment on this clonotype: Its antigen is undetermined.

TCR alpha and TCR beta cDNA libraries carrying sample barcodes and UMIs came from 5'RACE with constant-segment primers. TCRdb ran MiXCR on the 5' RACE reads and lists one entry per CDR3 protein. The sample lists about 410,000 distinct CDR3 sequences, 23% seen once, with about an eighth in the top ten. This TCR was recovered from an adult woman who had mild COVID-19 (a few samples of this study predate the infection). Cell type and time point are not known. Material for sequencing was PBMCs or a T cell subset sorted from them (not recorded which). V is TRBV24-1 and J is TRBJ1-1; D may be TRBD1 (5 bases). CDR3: CATSDSWGGTEAFF. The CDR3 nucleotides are TGTGCCACCAGTGATTCCTGGGGGGGCACTGAAGCTTTCTTT.